These T cell receptor beta chains were read from a single sample in a study of T cell repertoires in cytomegalovirus infection. Their recognized antigens are unknown. TCRdb reprocessed the reads via MiXCR and lists one record per CDR3 protein. The sample has 300,000 to 400,000 distinct CDR3 sequences; roughly 25% are singletons. Sample: cultured PBMCs, taken from culture after CMV antigen stimulation. All receptors derive from a human donor in good health (CMV status not recorded). Some clones in this sample may be carry-over from other donors' samples. Both conserved end residues are part of each CDR3. The order of the fields is CDR3 protein, CDR3 DNA, J gene, clone size, D gene, V gene. D genes are given only for firm matches. Some rows mark clone size as missing; the rest say once, few, many or name a class of expanded clone.

CDR3 protein: CASSFRSPGRGYTF; CDR3 DNA: TGTGCCAGCAGCTTCAGGTCCCCGGGGAGAGGCTACACCTTC; J gene: TRBJ1-2; clone size: many; D gene: -; V gene: TRBV7-2
CDR3 protein: CASTERGDGDTQYF; CDR3 DNA: TGTGCCAGTACCGAAAGGGGGGATGGAGATACGCAGTATTTT; J gene: TRBJ2-3; clone size: -; D gene: -; V gene: TRBV19
CDR3 protein: CAISETGSRGLKIGKLFF; CDR3 DNA: TGTGCCATCAGTGAGACAGGGTCAAGGGGACTGAAGATAGGAAAACTGTTTTTT; J gene: TRBJ1-4; clone size: few; D gene: -; V gene: TRBV10-3
CDR3 protein: CSARVTSLYRLPLHF; CDR3 DNA: TGCAGTGCTAGAGTTACCAGCTTATACCGTCTGCCCCTCCACTTT; J gene: TRBJ1-6; clone size: once; D gene: -; V gene: TRBV20-1
CDR3 protein: CASSGVERYTQYF; CDR3 DNA: TGTGCCAGTAGTGGGGTTGAGCGATATACGCAGTATTTT; J gene: TRBJ2-3; clone size: few; D gene: -; V gene: TRBV19
CDR3 protein: CSAEGGTVEQFF; CDR3 DNA: TGCAGCGCCGAGGGGGGGACGGTTGAGCAGTTCTTC; J gene: TRBJ2-1; clone size: -; D gene: -; V gene: TRBV29-1
CDR3 protein: CANSLTPRAGRDHNEQFF; CDR3 DNA: TGTGCCAACAGCTTGACTCCTCGCGCGGGGCGGGACCACAATGAGCAGTTCTTC; J gene: TRBJ2-1; clone size: -; D gene: -; V gene: TRBV5-4
CDR3 protein: CASSRGLEFSEQYF; CDR3 DNA: TGCGCCAGCAGCCGAGGACTAGAGTTCAGCGAGCAGTACTTC; J gene: TRBJ2-7; clone size: few; D gene: TRBD2; V gene: TRBV4-1
CDR3 protein: CASSLAWGNTEAFF; CDR3 DNA: TGTGCCAGCAGCTTAGCGTGGGGAAACACTGAAGCTTTCTTT; J gene: TRBJ1-1; clone size: many; D gene: -; V gene: TRBV7-2
CDR3 protein: CASSSTGGGTQYF; CDR3 DNA: TGTGCCAGCAGCTCAACAGGGGGAGGGACCCAGTACTTC; J gene: TRBJ2-5; clone size: -; D gene: TRBD1; V gene: TRBV7-9
CDR3 protein: CASSHLVAGGPYEQFF; CDR3 DNA: TGTGCCAGCAGCCACCTAGTAGCGGGAGGCCCCTATGAGCAGTTCTTC; J gene: TRBJ2-1; clone size: many; D gene: TRBD2; V gene: TRBV14
CDR3 protein: CASSLESYEQYF; CDR3 DNA: TGCGCCAGCAGCTTGGAGTCCTACGAGCAGTACTTC; J gene: TRBJ2-7; clone size: few; D gene: -; V gene: TRBV5-1
CDR3 protein: CASSLGRSSGEQFF; CDR3 DNA: TGTGCCAGCAGCTTGGGTCGCTCTAGCGGCGAGCAGTTCTTC; J gene: TRBJ2-1; clone size: -; D gene: TRBD2; V gene: TRBV7-9
CDR3 protein: CASSLDLVKNIQYF; CDR3 DNA: TGTGCCAGCAGCTTAGATTTAGTGAAAAACATTCAGTACTTC; J gene: TRBJ2-4; clone size: many; D gene: -; V gene: TRBV7-2
CDR3 protein: CASEEGRDGQPQHF; CDR3 DNA: TGTGCCAGCGAGGAAGGTCGGGACGGGCAGCCCCAGCATTTT; J gene: TRBJ1-5; clone size: few; D gene: -; V gene: TRBV25-1
CDR3 protein: CASSDRALAAPDTQYF; CDR3 DNA: TGTGCCAGCAGCGACCGGGCCCTGGCGGCCCCAGATACGCAGTATTTT; J gene: TRBJ2-3; clone size: few; D gene: -; V gene: TRBV7-8
CDR3 protein: CASSYWGLRLAGADEQFF; CDR3 DNA: TGTGCCAGCAGTTACTGGGGTCTTAGACTAGCGGGAGCCGATGAGCAGTTCTTC; J gene: TRBJ2-1; clone size: -; D gene: TRBD2; V gene: TRBV6-2/TRBV6-3
CDR3 protein: CASSLGRGGRTEAFF; CDR3 DNA: TGTGCCAGCAGCTTAGGCAGGGGAGGACGGACTGAAGCTTTCTTT; J gene: TRBJ1-1; clone size: -; D gene: -; V gene: TRBV7-3
CDR3 protein: CASSRGVAGATGELFF; CDR3 DNA: TGTGCCAGCAGCCGCGGGGTAGCGGGAGCTACCGGGGAGCTGTTTTTT; J gene: TRBJ2-2; clone size: many; D gene: TRBD2; V gene: TRBV7-9
CDR3 protein: CASSPEGGGAYEQYF; CDR3 DNA: TGTGCCAGTAGCCCCGAGGGGGGAGGGGCCTACGAGCAGTACTTC; J gene: TRBJ2-7; clone size: -; D gene: -; V gene: TRBV19
CDR3 protein: CASSFPTAEANTQYF; CDR3 DNA: TGTGCCAGCAGTTTCCCCACAGCGGAGGCAAATACGCAGTATTTT; J gene: TRBJ2-3; clone size: many; D gene: -; V gene: TRBV28
CDR3 protein: CASSETAGANVLTF; CDR3 DNA: TGTGCCAGCAGTGAGACAGCTGGGGCCAACGTCCTGACTTTC; J gene: TRBJ2-6; clone size: many; D gene: -; V gene: TRBV2
CDR3 protein: CASSLAPRLAGRGNEQFF; CDR3 DNA: TGTGCCAGCAGCTTAGCCCCGAGACTAGCGGGAAGGGGAAATGAGCAGTTCTTC; J gene: TRBJ2-1; clone size: -; D gene: TRBD2; V gene: TRBV7-2
CDR3 protein: CASGSGQESSYNEQFF; CDR3 DNA: TGTGCTAGTGGTTCGGGACAGGAGTCATCCTACAATGAGCAGTTCTTC; J gene: TRBJ2-1; clone size: -; D gene: TRBD1; V gene: TRBV12-5
CDR3 protein: CASSLVSGSSETQYF; CDR3 DNA: TGTGCCAGCAGCTTAGTTAGCGGGAGTAGTGAGACCCAGTACTTC; J gene: TRBJ2-5; clone size: few; D gene: TRBD2; V gene: TRBV7-2
CDR3 protein: CAISGDGYYGYTF; CDR3 DNA: TGTGCCATCAGTGGGGACGGCTACTATGGCTACACCTTC; J gene: TRBJ1-2; clone size: few; D gene: -; V gene: TRBV10-3
CDR3 protein: CASSPTGRGYTF; CDR3 DNA: TGTGCCAGCAGTCCTACAGGGCGCGGCTACACCTTC; J gene: TRBJ1-2; clone size: -; D gene: -; V gene: TRBV27
CDR3 protein: CASSYDRGRQPQHF; CDR3 DNA: TGTGCCAGTAGTTATGACAGGGGGCGTCAGCCCCAGCATTTT; J gene: TRBJ1-5; clone size: -; D gene: TRBD1; V gene: TRBV19
CDR3 protein: CASSLVQTGTLGNEQFF; CDR3 DNA: TGTGCCAGCAGTTTAGTGCAGACTGGGACCTTGGGGAATGAGCAGTTCTTC; J gene: TRBJ2-1; clone size: few; D gene: -; V gene: TRBV12-3/TRBV12-4
CDR3 protein: CSASPGLATYEQYF; CDR3 DNA: TGCAGTGCGAGCCCGGGACTAGCCACCTACGAGCAGTACTTC; J gene: TRBJ2-7; clone size: many; D gene: TRBD2; V gene: TRBV20-1
CDR3 protein: CASSLRAGSYEQYF; CDR3 DNA: TGTGCCAGCAGCTTAAGGGCAGGGAGTTACGAGCAGTACTTC; J gene: TRBJ2-7; clone size: few; D gene: -; V gene: TRBV7-6
CDR3 protein: CASSNGLAGYNEQFF; CDR3 DNA: TGTGCCAGCAGCAACGGACTAGCGGGATACAATGAGCAGTTCTTC; J gene: TRBJ2-1; clone size: many; D gene: TRBD2; V gene: TRBV7-2
CDR3 protein: CASSLDAYGRDNTQYF; CDR3 DNA: TGTGCCAGCAGCTTAGACGCCTACGGTCGGGACAATACGCAGTATTTT; J gene: TRBJ2-3; clone size: few; D gene: -; V gene: TRBV7-6
CDR3 protein: CASSLVAGVFAETQYF; CDR3 DNA: TGTGCCAGCAGCTTAGTAGCGGGAGTTTTTGCAGAGACCCAGTACTTC; J gene: TRBJ2-5; clone size: few; D gene: TRBD2; V gene: TRBV7-2
CDR3 protein: CASSIGETGVTYNEQFF; CDR3 DNA: TGTGCCAGTAGTATAGGCGAGACAGGGGTAACCTACAATGAGCAGTTCTTC; J gene: TRBJ2-1; clone size: once; D gene: TRBD1; V gene: TRBV19
CDR3 protein: CASSYGGMNTEAFF; CDR3 DNA: TGTGCCAGCAGTTATGGGGGGATGAACACTGAAGCTTTCTTT; J gene: TRBJ1-1; clone size: -; D gene: -; V gene: TRBV27
CDR3 protein: CSVTPRDRAKDTQYF; CDR3 DNA: TGCAGCGTCACCCCCCGGGACAGGGCAAAGGATACGCAGTATTTT; J gene: TRBJ2-3; clone size: few; D gene: TRBD1; V gene: TRBV29-1
CDR3 protein: CASSPRGPEAYNEQFF; CDR3 DNA: TGTGCCAGCTCACCACGGGGGCCGGAGGCCTACAATGAGCAGTTCTTC; J gene: TRBJ2-1; clone size: few; D gene: -; V gene: TRBV18
CDR3 protein: CASSYEQYNEQFF; CDR3 DNA: TGTGCCAGCAGTTACGAGCAGTACAATGAGCAGTTCTTC; J gene: TRBJ2-1; clone size: few; D gene: -; V gene: TRBV6-2/TRBV6-3
CDR3 protein: CASRHLRDGYTF; CDR3 DNA: TGTGCCAGCAGGCACTTGAGGGATGGCTACACCTTC; J gene: TRBJ1-2; clone size: -; D gene: -; V gene: TRBV7-9
CDR3 protein: CASSLVGVQGSNYGYTF; CDR3 DNA: TGTGCCAGCAGTTTGGTCGGCGTACAGGGTTCTAACTATGGCTACACCTTC; J gene: TRBJ1-2; clone size: few; D gene: -; V gene: TRBV27
CDR3 protein: CASSHGVNYGYTF; CDR3 DNA: TGTGCCAGCAGCCATGGGGTTAACTATGGCTACACCTTC; J gene: TRBJ1-2; clone size: once; D gene: -; V gene: TRBV11-2
CDR3 protein: CASSYFPRVHGYTF; CDR3 DNA: TGTGCCAGCAGTTACTTCCCCAGGGTCCATGGCTACACCTTC; J gene: TRBJ1-2; clone size: -; D gene: -; V gene: TRBV6-6
CDR3 protein: CASSMGGDTGELFF; CDR3 DNA: TGTGCCAGTAGTATGGGAGGAGATACCGGGGAGCTGTTTTTT; J gene: TRBJ2-2; clone size: many; D gene: -; V gene: TRBV19
CDR3 protein: CASSQEFPGRALDTQYF; CDR3 DNA: TGCGCCAGCAGCCAAGAATTCCCCGGGAGGGCCTTAGATACGCAGTATTTT; J gene: TRBJ2-3; clone size: -; D gene: TRBD2; V gene: TRBV4-1
CDR3 protein: CASSEDRGGQPQHF; CDR3 DNA: TGTGCCAGCAGTGAGGACAGGGGTGGGCAGCCCCAGCATTTT; J gene: TRBJ1-5; clone size: -; D gene: TRBD1; V gene: TRBV2
CDR3 protein: CSARDPAGTEAFF; CDR3 DNA: TGCAGTGCTAGAGATCCAGCCGGCACTGAAGCTTTCTTT; J gene: TRBJ1-1; clone size: -; D gene: -; V gene: TRBV20-1
CDR3 protein: CASSLVVRTLNEKLFF; CDR3 DNA: TGTGCCAGCAGCTTAGTTGTGCGGACCCTTAATGAAAAACTGTTTTTT; J gene: TRBJ1-4; clone size: many; D gene: -; V gene: TRBV7-8
CDR3 protein: CAWSLAVRRDTQYF; CDR3 DNA: TGTGCCTGGAGTTTGGCAGTCCGACGGGATACGCAGTATTTT; J gene: TRBJ2-3; clone size: -; D gene: -; V gene: TRBV30
CDR3 protein: CASSYGLEQFF; CDR3 DNA: TGTGCCAGTAGTTACGGGTTGGAGCAGTTCTTC; J gene: TRBJ2-1; clone size: many; D gene: -; V gene: TRBV19
CDR3 protein: CASSGTGTGKNEQYF; CDR3 DNA: TGTGCCAGCAGTGGAACCGGGACAGGGAAGAACGAGCAGTACTTC; J gene: TRBJ2-7; clone size: many; D gene: TRBD1; V gene: TRBV6-1
CDR3 protein: CASSRDRVTTNTGELFF; CDR3 DNA: TGTGCCAGCAGCAGGGACAGGGTTACGACGAACACCGGGGAGCTGTTTTTT; J gene: TRBJ2-2; clone size: many; D gene: TRBD1; V gene: TRBV7-2
CDR3 protein: CASSPHLSSGANVLTF; CDR3 DNA: TGTGCCAGCAGCCCCCATCTTAGCTCTGGGGCCAACGTCCTGACTTTC; J gene: TRBJ2-6; clone size: few; D gene: -; V gene: TRBV11-2
CDR3 protein: CASNLAGVHNEQFF; CDR3 DNA: TGTGCCAGCAACTTAGCGGGAGTCCACAATGAGCAGTTCTTC; J gene: TRBJ2-1; clone size: many; D gene: TRBD2; V gene: TRBV12-3/TRBV12-4
CDR3 protein: CASSFGLLGRTEAFF; CDR3 DNA: TGTGCCAGCAGTTTCGGCCTCTTGGGTCGGACTGAAGCTTTCTTT; J gene: TRBJ1-1; clone size: -; D gene: -; V gene: TRBV5-6
CDR3 protein: CAEGLAGNTGELFF; CDR3 DNA: TGTGCCGAGGGGCTAGCGGGAAACACCGGGGAGCTGTTTTTT; J gene: TRBJ2-2; clone size: -; D gene: TRBD2; V gene: TRBV11-3
CDR3 protein: CASSLRTATSGNTIYF; CDR3 DNA: TGTGCCAGCAGCCTACGGACGGCAACCTCTGGAAACACCATATATTTT; J gene: TRBJ1-3; clone size: many; D gene: -; V gene: TRBV7-2
CDR3 protein: CASSSWTSGRMNEQFF; CDR3 DNA: TGTGCCAGCAGTTCGTGGACTAGCGGGAGGATGAATGAGCAGTTCTTC; J gene: TRBJ2-1; clone size: -; D gene: TRBD2; V gene: TRBV27
CDR3 protein: CASPRLQRDQNNEQFF; CDR3 DNA: TGCGCCAGCCCACGACTGCAACGGGACCAGAACAATGAGCAGTTCTTC; J gene: TRBJ2-1; clone size: few; D gene: -; V gene: TRBV5-1